These 27 T cell receptor beta chains were sequenced from one sample in a study of CD4 T cells in relation to SARS-CoV-2 and coronaviruses. These receptors have no known antigen. Generated by immunoSEQ multiplex PCR, the TCRdb table keeps only in-frame clones and is missing some. The sample holds roughly 10,000 clones, about 81% seen once. The unexposed donors gave CD4+ T cells in about 2010-2019, prior to COVID-19. CD4+ T cells were isolated from the cells after more than nine days of culture. The specimen sequenced was CD4+ T cells from PBMCs, cultured in vitro. The receptor source for this set is a human donor in good health.

The chain carries TRBV5-1 and TRBJ2-1; D may match TRBD1 or TRBD2 (6 bases each). In germline, CDR1 is SGHRS, CDR2 YFSETQ. This CDR3 comprises 14 residues. Trimming stripped 4 bases from V and 5 bases from J, with 13 bases between. The CDR3 sequence: CASSVGGQHNEQFF. Written as DNA, the CDR3 is TGCGCCAGCAGCGTGGGGGGCCAACACAATGAGCAGTTCTTC.

The chain combines TRBV19 with TRBJ1-2; D is ambiguous. The germline V gene encodes CDR1 LNHDA and CDR2 SQIVND (reference sequence). The V end was cut by 4 bases, the J end by 4 bases, with 4 bases between. The CDR3 runs to 11 residues. The CDR3 coding sequence is TGTGCCAGTAGTACTCGCTATGGCTACACCTTC. It translates to CASSTRYGYTF.

The chain combines TRBV5-1 with TRBJ2-5; 14 bases map to TRBD2. CDR1 SGHRS and CDR2 YFSETQ come from the germline V gene. The CDR3 sequence is 16 residues long. V lost 5 bases to trimming and J lost 2 bases; unmatched junction nucleotides: 5. Here the CDR3 reads CASSLGTSGGQETQYF. For the CDR3, the DNA is TGCGCCAGCAGTTTAGGGACTAGCGGGGGTCAAGAGACCCAGTACTTC.

The chain joins TRBV29-1 to TRBJ1-2, with D possibly being TRBD1 (6 bases). The CDR3 sequence is 14 residues long. V shed 2 bases and J shed 4 bases, with 14 bases lying between them. Germline values: CDR1 SQVTM, CDR2 ANQGSEA. CDR3 DNA sequence: TGCAGCGTTGAAAGCCCCTGGACAGTCTATGGCTACACCTTC. Its protein is CSVESPWTVYGYTF.

The chain has TRBV6-6 and TRBJ1-1; 10 positions agree with TRBD1. CDR1 and CDR2 from the germline V gene are MNHNY and SVGAGI (reference sequence). The CDR3 sequence is 12 residues long. The ends lost 4 bases at V and 8 bases at J; junction bases unmatched: 1. The CDR3 DNA reads as TGTGCCAGCAGTTCGACAGGGGGCGAAGCTTTCTTT. Residues: CASSSTGGEAFF.

V is TRBV15 and J is TRBJ2-7; the D is unclear. CDR3 length: 13 amino acids. V gave up 2 bases and J gave up 1 base, with 6 bases separating them. Germline V gene sequence: CDR1 LNHNV, CDR2 YYDKDF (reference sequence). The CDR3 DNA sequence: TGTGCCACCAGCAGACTGGGTTCCTACGAGCAGTACTTC. Translated, it gives CATSRLGSYEQYF.

V is TRBV5-8 and J is TRBJ1-2; tentatively, D is TRBD1 (6 bases). This CDR3 is 14 amino acids long. Germline loops: CDR1 SGHTS, CDR2 YDEGEE. The V and J ends lost 9 bases and 0 bases respectively, with 15 bases between them. The CDR3 is CATNPTGTNYGYTF. The CDR3 DNA reads as TGTGCCACAAACCCCACAGGGACTAACTATGGCTACACCTTC.

The CDR3: CASSPPGKARNEQFF. In DNA, the CDR3 is TGTGCCAGCTCACCACCGGGAAAGGCTCGGAATGAGCAGTTCTTC. The chain recombines TRBV18 with TRBJ2-1; D is ambiguous. The germline V gene encodes CDR1 KGHSH and CDR2 LQKENI. The V gene lost 0 bases and the J gene lost 7 bases, with 13 bases spanning the gap. The CDR3 extends over 15 amino acids.

The chain carries TRBV7-2 and TRBJ2-2, with D possibly being TRBD2 (7 bases). The germline V gene encodes CDR1 SGHTA and CDR2 FQGNSA. Trimming took off 6 bases at V and 6 bases at J, with 20 bases between the two ends. CDR3 length: 16 amino acids. CDR3 DNA sequence: TGTGCCAGCAGGGGGGAGGGGGGACGTATGGCCGGGGAGCTGTTTTTT. This encodes CASRGEGGRMAGELFF. Supplemented by reference TRBV7-2 and TRBJ2-2, the full variable domain reads GAGVSQSPSNKVTEKGKDVELRCDPISGHTALYWYRQSLGQGLEFLIYFQGNSAPDKSGLPSDRFSAERTGGSVSTLTIQRTQQEDSAVYLCASRGEGGRMAGELFFGEGSRLTVL.

The chain links TRBV29-1 to TRBJ2-5, with 10 bases identical to TRBD1. Looked up from germline, CDR1 is SQVTM and CDR2 is ANQGSEA. V trimming: 6 bases; J trimming: 3 bases; junction bases outside the gene matches: 4. The length of the CDR3 is 13 residues. CDR3 DNA sequence: TGCAGCGTCCAAGGACAGGGGGAAGAGACCCAGTACTTC. It codes for CSVQGQGEETQYF.

The genes are TRBV4-1 and TRBJ2-3; D gene unclear. V shed 0 bases and J shed 6 bases, with 13 bases lying between them. The CDR3 extends over 15 amino acids. The V gene's germline CDR1 is MGHRA and CDR2 YSYEKL. DNA of the CDR3: TGCGCCAGCAGCCAAGAACCCACCCACATGGATACGCAGTATTTT. Its translation: CASSQEPTHMDTQYF.

The DNA of the CDR3 is TGCGCCAGCAGCCAACTAACTAGCGGGGGGGCGCGCAATGAGCAGTTCTTC. It yields the protein CASSQLTSGGARNEQFF. This chain uses TRBV4-3 with TRBJ2-1, with 13 bases identical to TRBD2. Germline values: CDR1 LGHNA, CDR2 YSLEER. V gave up 2 bases and J gave up 6 bases; unmatched junction bases: 7. The CDR3 is 17 amino acids.

As to this clone: The sample contains more than one DNA sequence encoding this CDR3. The chain couples TRBV30 to TRBJ1-4; 11 bases are shared with TRBD1. Germline V gene sequence: CDR1 GTSNPN, CDR2 SVGIG (reference sequence). The CDR3 runs 12 residues. J lost 7 bases, V lost 8 bases, and 3 bases had no gene match. CDR3 sequence: CARGTGGEKLFF. Here the CDR3 DNA reads TGTGCCCGGGGGACAGGGGGTGAAAAACTGTTTTTT.

The chain links TRBV5-6 to TRBJ1-6; 8 nucleotides align to TRBD1. The trim removed 0 bases at V and 4 bases at J, leaving 3 bases unmatched. Germline CDR1 and CDR2: SGHDT and YYEEEE. This CDR3 region has 16 residues. The CDR3 sequence: CASSLGTGLYNSPLHF. DNA of the CDR3: TGTGCCAGCAGCTTGGGGACAGGGCTATATAATTCACCCCTCCACTTT.

The rearrangement joins TRBV29-1 to TRBJ1-2; D gene ambiguous. CDR3 length: 10 amino acids. V shed 4 bases and J shed 12 bases, with 12 bases lying between them. Germline CDR1 is SQVTM and CDR2 is ANQGSEA. CDR3 residues: CSVGVGRNTF. The DNA of the CDR3 is TGCAGCGTTGGGGTTGGTAGGAACACCTTC.

This clone showed up just once. The V gene is TRBV6-2 or TRBV6-3, the J gene TRBJ2-1; 12 bases are a match to TRBD2. The CDR3 is made up of 17 amino acids. Germline CDR1 is MNHEY and CDR2 is SVGEGT. The V and J ends lost 4 bases and 0 bases, in that order; junction bases with no gene match: 4. The CDR3 loop is CASSSRTSGVSYNEQFF. The CDR3 DNA is TGTGCCAGCAGTTCCCGGACTAGCGGGGTCTCCTACAATGAGCAGTTCTTC.

V gene TRBV6-1 combines with J gene TRBJ2-7, with 15 nucleotides matching TRBD2. The CDR3 length is 20 residues. Trimming removed 0 bases from V and 7 bases from J; junction bases left unmatched: 16. Germline V CDR1 and CDR2: MNHNS, SASEGT. The CDR3 DNA reads TGTGCCAGCAGTGAAGCGGGTTGGGGACTAGCGGGAGGTAGGCCTCGGGAGCAGTACTTC. Its translation: CASSEAGWGLAGGRPREQYF.

V is TRBV28 and J is TRBJ1-1; unclear D gene. Looked up from germline, CDR1 is MDHEN and CDR2 is SYDVKM. This CDR3 contains 14 residues. The germline V and J ends were trimmed by 2 bases and 3 bases, with 10 bases remaining between them. The CDR3: CASSLLGRYTEAFF. CDR3 sequence (DNA): TGTGCCAGCAGTTTACTAGGTAGATACACTGAAGCTTTCTTT.

V and J are TRBV5-5 and TRBJ2-5; D may correspond to TRBD1 or TRBD2 (5 bases each). Germline assignment: CDR1 SGHKS and CDR2 YYEKEE (reference sequence). V was pared by 4 bases and J by 1 base, with 11 bases between. CDR3 length: 14 residues. CDR3 amino acids: CASSLLGRQETQYF. In DNA, the CDR3 is TGTGCCAGCAGCCTCCTGGGACGCCAAGAGACCCAGTACTTC.

The rearrangement uses TRBV28 and TRBJ2-1; D may match TRBD1 or TRBD2 (5 bases each). The germline V gene has CDR1 MDHEN and CDR2 SYDVKM. V lost 5 bases and J 0 bases, leaving 14 bases between the germline ends. The CDR3 has 16 amino acids. The CDR3 DNA reads TGTGCCAGCAGTCCCTCAAGGGACCACTCCTACAATGAGCAGTTCTTC. It specifies CASSPSRDHSYNEQFF. The whole variable domain, filled in from reference TRBV28 and TRBJ2-1, reads DVKVTQSSRYLVKRTGEKVFLECVQDMDHENMFWYRQDPGLGLRLIYFSYDVKMKEKGDIPEGYSVSREKKERFSLILESASTNQTSMYLCASSPSRDHSYNEQFFGPGTRLTVL.

V and J are TRBV7-2 and TRBJ1-5; a weak D match, TRBD1 (5 bases). The CDR3 is 15 residues long. Trimming shortened V by 5 bases and J by 7 bases, and 18 bases separated the two germline ends. The germline V gene has CDR1 SGHTA and CDR2 FQGNSA. CDR3 loop: CASSPTGRVVQPQHF. Here the CDR3 DNA reads TGTGCCAGCAGCCCAACGGGCAGGGTGGTACAGCCCCAGCATTTT.

This clone was seen only once. This rearrangement joins TRBV12-3 or TRBV12-4 to TRBJ1-2; D ambiguous. The CDR3 is 13 amino acids. V was cut by 8 bases and J by 0 bases, with 10 bases left in between. Here the CDR3 DNA reads TGTGCCAGCCGGCACCGGGCTAACTATGGCTACACCTTC. This gives the protein CASRHRANYGYTF.

The chain combines TRBV7-9 with TRBJ1-6; 7 bases match TRBD1. V shed 1 base, J shed 7 bases, and the junction held 4 bases outside the gene matches. CDR3 length: 15 residues. The germline gives CDR1 SEHNR, CDR2 FQNEAQ (reference sequence). In nucleotides, the CDR3 is TGTGCCAGCAGCTTAGGTGAACAGGGGAATTCACCCCTCCACTTT. Protein product: CASSLGEQGNSPLHF.

V is TRBV7-2 and J is TRBJ1-5; 10 bases are shared with TRBD1. This CDR3 comprises 16 residues. The V gene end was trimmed by 5 bases and the J gene end by 6 bases; junction bases not matched to a gene: 10. The germline V gene has CDR1 SGHTA and CDR2 FQGNSA. CDR3 region: CASSTRQGALGQPQHF. The CDR3 bases are TGTGCCAGCAGCACCCGACAGGGGGCTTTAGGTCAGCCCCAGCATTTT.

This chain links TRBV30 with TRBJ2-7; no definite D call. V lost 2 bases and J 0 bases, leaving 5 bases between the germline ends. The CDR3 runs to 12 residues. Germline loops: CDR1 GTSNPN, CDR2 SVGIG (reference sequence). CDR3 region: CAWSSSSYEQYF. The DNA of the CDR3 is TGTGCCTGGAGTTCAAGCTCCTACGAGCAGTACTTC.

The chain has TRBV5-1 and TRBJ1-4; no definite D call. The CDR3 sequence is 17 residues long. V gave up 0 bases and J gave up 0 bases, with 12 bases separating them. Germline CDR1 reads SGHRS; CDR2 reads YFSETQ. The CDR3 coding sequence is TGCGCCAGCAGCTTGGCCCCAGGTGTATCAACTAATGAAAAACTGTTTTTT. Its translation: CASSLAPGVSTNEKLFF.

The chain couples TRBV6-5 to TRBJ2-5; unclear D gene. The CDR3 loop spans 13 amino acids. Germline V gives CDR1 MNHEY, CDR2 SVGAGI. V lost 7 bases, J lost 2 bases, and 11 bases lay in between. For the CDR3, the DNA is TGTGCCAGCATGAGTAACCGACAAGAGACCCAGTACTTC. Protein sequence: CASMSNRQETQYF.